This T cell receptor beta chain was retrieved from a study of cytomegalovirus exposure and HLA in healthy donors. Findings and caveats of the study: Among immune exposure information, only CMV serostatus was available.

In regard to this clone: Its antigen is unknown.

PCR involved 60 Vbeta and 13 Jbeta primers. The repertoire was sequenced with immunoSEQ multiplex PCR; TCRdb's copy has only in-frame clones and lacks some. Its table lists about 92,000 clones. CDR3 length: 15 amino acids. V was trimmed by 0 bases and J by 4 bases, leaving 10 bases between them. Germline loops: CDR1 MNHEY, CDR2 SVGAGI. The chain carries TRBV6-5 and TRBJ1-3, with D possibly TRBD1 on 5 matching bases. Sequencing was performed on PBMCs. The clonotype originates from a man aged 50 to 60 in good health and CMV-seropositive. The CDR3 reads CASSYSQGFGNTIYF. CDR3 in DNA: TGTGCCAGCAGTTACTCCCAGGGCTTCGGAAACACCATATATTTT.